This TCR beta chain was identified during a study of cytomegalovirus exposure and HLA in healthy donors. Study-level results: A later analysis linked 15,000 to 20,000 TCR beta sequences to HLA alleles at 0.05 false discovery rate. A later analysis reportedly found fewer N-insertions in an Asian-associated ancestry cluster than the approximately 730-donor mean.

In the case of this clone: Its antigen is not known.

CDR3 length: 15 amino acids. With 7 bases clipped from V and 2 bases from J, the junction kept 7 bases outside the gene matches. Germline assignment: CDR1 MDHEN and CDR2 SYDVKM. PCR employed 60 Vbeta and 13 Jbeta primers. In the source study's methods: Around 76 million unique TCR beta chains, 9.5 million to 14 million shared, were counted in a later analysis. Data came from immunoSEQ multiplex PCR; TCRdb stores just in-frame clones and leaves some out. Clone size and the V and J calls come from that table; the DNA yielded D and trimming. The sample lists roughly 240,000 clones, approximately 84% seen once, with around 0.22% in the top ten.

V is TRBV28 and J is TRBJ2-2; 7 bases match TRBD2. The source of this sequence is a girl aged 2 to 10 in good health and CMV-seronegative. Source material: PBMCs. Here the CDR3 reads CASTLSGANTGELFF. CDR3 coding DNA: TGTGCCAGCACCTTGAGCGGGGCCAACACCGGGGAGCTGTTTTTT.